This T cell receptor beta chain was profiled in a study of T cell responses to AZD1222 COVID-19 vaccine (dated by TCRdb to the early 2020s). General notes on the study: AZD1222 recipients whose second dose came at about 4 weeks and those whose second dose came at about 12 weeks were combined into one group, since spike-specific TCR depth and breadth did not differ between the two schedules. TCR sequencing covered 230 or so trial participants: 200 to 210 given two doses of AZD1222 and approximately 25 given two doses of MenACWY control vaccine. Trial participants were enrolled into age subgroups of 18-55, 56-69 and 70-plus years, which contained approximately 150, 30 and 60 TCR-sequenced participants, respectively. Overall results and qualifications from the work: Most participants were white British and females outnumbered males, and the authors suggested that clonal diversity may have been underestimated. The 56-69-year group was small, and its depth increase did not reach significance, likely because of low power. The vaccine-associated CD4 TCRs covered the entire spike protein, and the dominant responses fell in regions 160-218 and 743-854. Only 5 to 7 AZD1222 recipients were SARS-CoV-2 seropositive at baseline, limiting conclusions about previously exposed vaccinees. Because no day 14 peak-response samples were available, repertoires were characterized only after the peak T cell response. Epitopes outside the regions mutated in the B.1.351 and B.1.1.7 variants were reportedly recognized by nearly half of the unique spike-specific TCRs. After two AZD1222 doses, spike-specific TCR breadth and depth were significantly higher than at day 0 and than in MenACWY recipients.

A distance of 10 bases separates the germline ends of V and J, which lose 2 bases and 2 bases respectively. Taken from cysteine to phenylalanine, the CDR3 has 15 residues. Only the CDR3 region is kept as DNA, spanning 45 bases read in frame from base 1. From the germline V gene (reference sequence), CDR1 is LNHDA and CDR2 is SQIVND. This clone was seen only once. It lacks a known antigen. Nothing much larger sits one base from this clone, and base qualities are not available. The CDR3 regions of human TCRbeta chains were analyzed by immunosequencing. The authors' analysis ran thus. Repertoire TCRs were matched against a reference library of SARS-CoV-2-specific TCRs generated with the MIRA antigen-specificity platform. Breadth meant the fraction of unique TCRs that were SARS-CoV-2-associated, whereas depth meant the fraction of total T cells that were SARS-CoV-2-associated. Using the MIRA data, every spike-specific TCR was mapped to the spike region that the TCR reacted to and assigned to either a CD4 or a CD8 class. Log10-transformed breadth and depth values were compared by one-way ANOVA with Sidak's multiple comparisons tests. TCRdb mirrors the immuneACCESS table, restricted to in-frame sequences. Some clones are absent from its copies; in checked studies, under half trace to an unresolved V gene, and the reason for the others is unknown. V, J and clone size are taken as reported in that table, and D and trimming were inferred from the DNA itself. Counted in this sample were about 140,000 clones; approximately 90% of them appeared once. The ten largest clones add up to around 2.7% of the sample.

The time point label, read with the paper, signifies: baseline before first vaccination. Vaccinee samples came from UK trials COV001 and COV002, including a single-blind randomized controlled phase 2/3 trial of AZD1222 (ChAdOx1 nCoV-19) in healthy adults. Trial participant PBMC samples were collected at day 0 and day 28 after the second dose for TCRbeta chain sequencing. Here the chain combines TRBV19 and TRBJ2-1; no D gene is confidently identified. The sequence was obtained from an adult in good health. Material: peripheral blood, obtained on day 0 of AZD1222 vaccination. The bases are TGTGCCAGTAGTATAAATGTGGGGACCTACAATGAGCAGTTCTTC. Translated, it gives CASSINVGTYNEQFF.